The following is a T cell receptor beta chain sequence with its context. Its antigen is not known. With a J-beta primer mix and a sample-barcoded 5' primer, a second PCR ran roughly 6 to 11 cycles. A template-switch adaptor that had 12 random nucleotides put a tag on each cDNA molecule. MiXCR, applied by TCRdb to the 5' RACE reads, yields one record per CDR3 protein. The profile shows about 500,000 distinct CDR3 sequences, approximately 25% of them singletons. The sample is drawn from a study of blood T cells in healthy people across ages. The length of the CDR3 is 17 residues. Per germline, CDR1 SGHTA and CDR2 FQGNSA. The V end lost 4 bases, the J end lost 0 bases, and 16 bases lay between the germline ends. Study-level points and caveats: The long-lived group displayed more naive CD4+ cells, plus higher diversity, than the aged donors did.

The data also belong to a second study, concerning T cells of mothers and their children.

V is TRBV7-2 and J is TRBJ1-5, with a tentative D call TRBD1 (5 bases). Sequenced: blood. This receptor was identified in a boy younger than 18 in good health. The CDR3 reads CASSWISGSSSNQPQHF. In DNA, the CDR3 is TGTGCCAGCAGCTGGATATCAGGGTCTTCTAGCAATCAGCCCCAGCATTTT.